The T cell receptor (beta chain) under discussion was sequenced for a study of blood T cell repertoires in COVID-19. Study-wide context: Material from acute and convalescent COVID-19 was sourced from the United States, Italy and Spain. Sources were T cells, B-cell-depleted T cells, or PBMCs; the material itself was cDNA or gDNA.

Measured with immunoSEQ multiplex PCR; TCRdb has only the in-frame clones, and not every one. This table has roughly 460,000 clones, approximately 90% appearing once. Per the germline V gene, CDR1 is SEHNR and CDR2 is FQNEAQ (reference sequence). The ends lost 5 bases at V and 9 bases at J; junction bases unmatched: 15. This CDR3 spans 16 amino acids. The chain employs TRBV7-9 and TRBJ2-1, with 8 bases aligning to TRBD2. The sample comprised peripheral blood. The TCR comes from a man between 18 and 29 years old with COVID-19, enrolled during active disease. CDR3 coding DNA: TGTGCCAGCAGCGAGGGGACGGGAGGGCCGGTCAGTGAGCAGTTCTTC. It specifies CASSEGTGGPVSEQFF.